The 8 T cell receptor beta chains in this list originate from one sample, sequenced in a study of T cell repertoires in aging, cancer and after chemotherapy. A mixed TRB-A/B primer pool amplified rearranged TRB by multiplex touch-down PCR. MiXCR, applied by TCRdb to the multiplex PCR reads, yields one record per CDR3 protein. The repertoire consists of about 2,200 distinct CDR3 sequences, with 23% occurring once and the leading ten covering about 39%. Peripheral blood genomic DNA, not sorted cells or RNA, was the template. The sequencing sample was made of blood. The receptor source for this set is a human donor with a solid tumor.

This clonotype counts as medium-sized. The CDR3 reads CASSFGVGEKLFF. For the CDR3, the DNA is TGTGCCAGCAGCTTTGGGGTAGGCGAAAAACTGTTTTTT. The rearrangement uses TRBV7-6 and TRBJ1-4; no firm D call. CDR1 and CDR2 from the germline V gene are SGHVS and FNYEAQ. The CDR3 is 13 residues long. Trimming stripped 3 bases from V and 8 bases from J, with 10 bases between.

Relative to its sample, this clonotype is medium-sized. The chain has TRBV18 and TRBJ1-3; D is unresolved. The germline CDR1 and CDR2 sequences are KGHSH and LQKENI. The V end lost 4 bases, the J end lost 1 base, and 5 bases lay between the germline ends. CDR3 length: 13 amino acids. For the CDR3, the DNA is TGTGCCAGCTCACAGGCATCTGGAAACACCATATATTTT. Protein: CASSQASGNTIYF.

By sample share, this clonotype is medium-sized (0.01 to 0.1%). The chain links TRBV15 to TRBJ1-5; D ambiguous. Germline CDR1 reads LNHNV; CDR2 reads YYDKDF (reference sequence). This CDR3 is built from 16 residues. V dropped 0 bases and J dropped 1 base, with 10 bases sitting between them. DNA for the CDR3: TGTGCCACCAGCAGAGATGCAGTGAGAAGCAATCAGCCCCAGCATTTT. This encodes CATSRDAVRSNQPQHF.

Sample share makes this clonotype medium-sized (0.01 to 0.1%). The chain recombines TRBV5-5 with TRBJ1-4, with 11 nucleotides matching TRBD1. There are 16 residues in the CDR3. V dropped 4 bases and J dropped 6; count of bases not matched to a gene: 8. Germline CDR1 is SGHKS and CDR2 is YYEKEE (reference sequence). The CDR3 DNA is TGTGCCAGCAGCCCGGACAGGGGGCGGAATGATGAAAAACTGTTTTTT. Translation: CASSPDRGRNDEKLFF.

The chain links TRBV7-6 to TRBJ2-3; 8 nucleotides align to TRBD1. The germline gives CDR1 SGHVS, CDR2 FNYEAQ. V dropped 3 bases and J dropped 2; count of bases not matched to a gene: 4. This CDR3 comprises 15 residues. CDR3 coding DNA: TGTGCCAGCAGCTTGGGACAGGACGACACAGATACGCAGTATTTT. Translation: CASSLGQDDTDTQYF.

A note on this clonotype: The conserved closing phenylalanine or tryptophan is absent in this CDR3, likely reflecting a read error. The DNA is omitted, as the CDR3 cannot be located on it reliably, and the CDR3 follows TCRdb's listing. The chain uses TRBV24-1 and TRBJ2-6; the table names TRBD2, a call not compared with the DNA. The V gene's germline CDR1 is KGHDR and CDR2 SFDVKD. The CDR3 spans 17 amino acids, including both terminal residues. CDR3 sequence: CATRDAGRFSGANGLKG.

By share, this clonotype ranks as medium-sized. The V gene is TRBV6-2 or TRBV6-3, the J gene TRBJ2-1, with a tentative D call TRBD2 (5 bases). Per germline, CDR1 MNHEY and CDR2 SVGEGT. The CDR3 consists of 12 residues. V gave up 4 bases and J gave up 9 bases, with 10 bases separating them. DNA of the CDR3: TGTGCCAGCAGTTTCGGAGGCCTTGAGCAGTTCTTC. This sequence encodes CASSFGGLEQFF.

This clonotype was seen only a few times. The genes are TRBV5-1 and TRBJ1-1, with 9 nucleotides matching TRBD1. Germline lookup yields CDR1 SGHRS and CDR2 YFSETQ. The CDR3 consists of 15 residues. V lost 2 bases and J lost 5; bases outside the gene matches: 7. CDR3 sequence reads: CASSLQGAWETEAFF. The CDR3, as DNA: TGCGCCAGCAGCTTACAGGGGGCATGGGAGACTGAAGCTTTCTTT.